This T cell receptor (beta chain) comes out of a study of blood T cell repertoires in COVID-19. Original methodology: Cell counts per sample came from amplifying reference gene primers. Sequenced by immunoSEQ multiplex PCR; TCRdb stores in-frame clones only, minus some. V and J calls and clone size are as listed in that table; D and trimming were resolved from the DNA. This table has 300,000 to 400,000 clones, roughly 84% appearing once. The CDR3 runs 13 residues. Germline V gene lookup returns CDR1 SGHRS and CDR2 YFSETQ. Trimming left V 5 bases short and J 7 bases short, with 10 bases between. Cohort 3 recovery required two negative PCRs, clearance, or symptom resolution.

Sample: PBMCs or T cells enriched from blood (not recorded which). The receptor comes from a woman in her twenties or thirties who had recovered from COVID-19. The chain couples TRBV5-1 to TRBJ1-6, with D perhaps TRBD1 (5 bases). CDR3 DNA: TGCGCCAGCAGACCCGACAGCAATTCACCCCTCCACTTT. Translation: CASRPDSNSPLHF.